The 30 T cell receptor beta chains below all came from one sample that was sequenced in a study of blood T cell repertoires in COVID-19. Using immunoSEQ multiplex PCR, the repertoire was profiled, and TCRdb retains in-frame clones only, with some absent. This sample has 200,000 to 250,000 clones; around 88% occur once, and the top ten carry under 15%. Sequencing was done on a sample of PBMCs or T cells enriched from blood (not recorded which). The receptor set was obtained from a woman in her 50s with acute COVID-19.

The chain has TRBV27 and TRBJ1-5; D perhaps matches TRBD1 (5 bases). CDR1 and CDR2 from the germline V gene are MNHEY and SMNVEV (reference sequence). Between the trimmed V and J ends, which lost 2 bases and 2 bases, there was a span of 10 bases. The CDR3 covers 15 residues. The CDR3 spells CASSLAGVGNQPQHF. The DNA of the CDR3 is TGTGCCAGCAGTTTAGCGGGGGTGGGCAATCAGCCCCAGCATTTT.

The rearrangement uses TRBV15 and TRBJ2-7; 11 bases are a match to TRBD1. Trimming at V came to 3 bases and at J to 7 bases, leaving 11 bases not matched to a gene. The CDR3 sequence is 16 residues long. The germline V gene encodes CDR1 LNHNV and CDR2 YYDKDF (reference sequence). Here the CDR3 reads CATSRGQGGRFVEQYF. As DNA, the CDR3 is TGTGCCACCAGCAGGGGACAGGGGGGGAGGTTTGTTGAGCAGTACTTC.

The chain employs TRBV6-4 and TRBJ2-3, with a tentative D call TRBD2 (5 bases). Germline V gene lookup returns CDR1 MRHNA and CDR2 SNTAGT. CDR3 size: 14 residues. V was cut by 10 bases and J by 2 bases, with 16 bases left in between. In nucleotides, the CDR3 is TGTGCCACCCAAAGCGGCCCCTCCACAGATACGCAGTATTTT. Translated, it gives CATQSGPSTDTQYF.

The rearrangement joins TRBV5-1 to TRBJ2-3, with TRBD1 identical over 9 bases. V lost 5 bases to trimming and J lost 4 bases; unmatched junction nucleotides: 8. The CDR3 totals 15 residues. Looked up from germline, CDR1 is SGHRS and CDR2 is YFSETQ. The CDR3 DNA is TGCGCCAGCAGGTTCCGGGACAGGGTTCCAGATACGCAGTATTTT. Protein: CASRFRDRVPDTQYF. The full variable domain, in which reference TRBV5-1 and TRBJ2-3 provide the parts outside the CDR3, is KAGVTQTPRYLIKTRGQQVTLSCSPISGHRSVSWYQQTPGQGLQFLFEYFSETQRNKGNFPGRFSGRQFSNSRSEMNVSTLELGDSALYLCASRFRDRVPDTQYFGPGTRLTVL.

This clone was counted a single time. V usage is TRBV1 and J usage is TRBJ1-2; the table gives TRBD1 as D, unverified against the DNA. TRBV1 is reported as a pseudogene. This CDR3 contains 14 residues. CDR3 nucleotides: TGCACCAGCAGCCAGGAAACAGGTAGTTATGGCTACACCTTC. Protein product: CTSSQETGSYGYTF.

The V and J genes are TRBV12-3 or TRBV12-4 and TRBJ2-3; D gene uncertain. Trimming removed 5 bases at V and 4 bases at J, with 10 bases between. The CDR3 length is 13 residues. For the CDR3, the DNA is TGTGCCAGCAGTCCCCGGTTGGCAGATACGCAGTATTTT. Its translation is CASSPRLADTQYF.

This clone was observed a handful of times. The J gene is TRBJ1-4, the V gene TRBV16; D might be TRBD1 (6 bases). This CDR3 comprises 14 residues. Trimming pared 4 bases from V and 7 bases from J, leaving 13 bases between. Germline lookup yields CDR1 KGHSY and CDR2 FQNENV. Here the CDR3 reads CASSLGTGIEKLFF. The CDR3 nucleotides are TGTGCCAGCAGCCTTGGCACAGGGATTGAAAAACTGTTTTTT.

The chain carries TRBV28 and TRBJ2-7; 13 bases match TRBD2. The CDR3 is 16 amino acids. V was clipped by 6 bases and J by 4 bases; unmatched bases: 9. Germline values: CDR1 MDHEN, CDR2 SYDVKM. The CDR3 sequence: CASSPPETSGRYEQYF. In DNA, the CDR3 is TGTGCCAGCAGCCCCCCCGAGACTAGCGGGAGGTACGAGCAGTACTTC.

A few counts support this clone. A single base separates this from a much larger clone, so it may be a read error. The same CDR3 can be traced to other DNA sequences in this sample. The chain has TRBV7-2 and TRBJ2-3, with TRBD2 matching over 9 bases. CDR1 and CDR2 (germline): SGHTA, FQGNSA. The CDR3 totals 14 residues. The J segment lost 6 bases and the V segment lost 8 bases, leaving 9 bases of the junction unmatched. CDR3 bases: TGTGCCAGCCGCGGGGGGGAGGGGAGGGATACGCAGTATTTT. Amino acids: CASRGGEGRDTQYF.

J is TRBJ2-1 and V is TRBV7-3; D is possibly TRBD2 (6 bases). The V gene lost 1 base and the J gene lost 3 bases, with 10 bases spanning the gap. CDR3 length: 15 residues. The germline CDR1 and CDR2 sequences are SGHTA and FQGTGA. CDR3 DNA: TGTGCCAGCAGCTTAAGGGGGGAGATCTACAATGAGCAGTTCTTC. This gives the protein CASSLRGEIYNEQFF. Full variable domain (outside the CDR3, taken from reference TRBV7-3 and TRBJ2-1): GAGVSQTPSNKVTEKGKYVELRCDPISGHTALYWYRQSLGQGPEFLIYFQGTGAADDSGLPNDRFFAVRPEGSVSTLKIQRTERGDSAVYLCASSLRGEIYNEQFFGPGTRLTVL.

J is TRBJ2-3 and V is TRBV3-1 (or the pseudogene TRBV3-2), with TRBD2 matching 8 bases. The J segment lost 2 bases and the V segment lost 3 bases, leaving 4 bases of the junction unmatched. Germline V gene data show CDR1 as LGHDT and CDR2 as YNNKEL (reference sequence). The CDR3 consists of 15 residues. This CDR3 is CASSHWRGDTDTQYF. The CDR3, as DNA: TGTGCCAGCAGCCATTGGCGGGGGGACACAGATACGCAGTATTTT.

This clone was counted only a few times. DNA for the CDR3: TGTGCCAGCAGCCTGAGGGGAGGAGGCTACACCTTC. Translating gives CASSLRGGGYTF. The chain couples TRBV7-9 to TRBJ1-2; a weak D match, TRBD1 (5 bases). The V and J ends lost 5 bases and 8 bases respectively, with 12 bases between them. CDR1 is SEHNR, CDR2 FQNEAQ, per germline (reference sequence). This CDR3 is 12 amino acids long.

CDR3 bases: TGTGCCAGCAGTTATTCGGACAGGGCCCACGAGCAGTACTTC. Its protein is CASSYSDRAHEQYF. V gene TRBV6-5 combines with J gene TRBJ2-7; 8 bases map to TRBD1. Germline V gene lookup returns CDR1 MNHEY and CDR2 SVGAGI. With V trimmed by 3 bases and J by 5 bases, 6 bases remained unmatched. There are 14 residues in the CDR3.

This clone came up a few times. This chain connects TRBV11-2 to TRBJ1-6; no reliable D call. The length of the CDR3 is 13 residues. Trimming stripped 2 bases from V and 6 bases from J, with 5 bases between. Per germline, CDR1 SGHAT and CDR2 FQNNGV. CDR3 coding DNA: TGTGCCAGCAGCTTAACAATTAATTCACCCCTCCACTTT. Translation: CASSLTINSPLHF.

CDR3 nucleotide sequence: TGTGCCAGCGGTAAAGGACTACCCTACGAGCAGTACTTC. Translation: CASGKGLPYEQYF. The rearrangement links TRBV14 to TRBJ2-7; possibly TRBD2 for D (6 bases). Germline CDR1 is SGHDN and CDR2 is FVKESK. The CDR3 runs 13 residues. Deletions cut 8 bases from V and 2 bases from J, with 13 bases between. Full variable domain (remainder filled in from reference TRBV14 and TRBJ2-7): EAGVTQFPSHSVIEKGQTVTLRCDPISGHDNLYWYRRVMGKEIKFLLHFVKESKQDESGMPNNRFLAERTGGTYSTLKVQPAELEDSGVYFCASGKGLPYEQYFGPGTRLTVT.

The chain uses TRBV7-3 and TRBJ2-3, with TRBD2 matching over 7 bases. In germline, CDR1 is SGHTA, CDR2 FQGTGA. With 5 bases clipped from V and 11 bases from J, the junction kept 7 bases outside the gene matches. The CDR3 loop spans 12 amino acids. CDR3 nucleotide sequence: TGTGCCAGCAGCCCTGGGGGGGATTTGCAGTATTTT. It codes for CASSPGGDLQYF. The complete variable domain, with remaining parts taken from reference TRBV7-3 and TRBJ2-3, reads GAGVSQTPSNKVTEKGKYVELRCDPISGHTALYWYRQSLGQGPEFLIYFQGTGAADDSGLPNDRFFAVRPEGSVSTLKIQRTERGDSAVYLCASSPGGDLQYFGPGTRLTVL.

V gene TRBV28 combines with J gene TRBJ1-2, with a possible D match to TRBD1 (6 bases). Germline V lookup: CDR1 MDHEN, CDR2 SYDVKM. The length of the CDR3 is 15 residues. The V and J ends lost 2 bases and 1 base respectively, with 11 bases between them. CDR3 protein: CASSLQGRDNYGYTF. CDR3 bases: TGTGCCAGCAGTTTACAGGGGCGAGATAACTATGGCTACACCTTC.

This rearrangement joins TRBV14 to TRBJ2-1, with TRBD1 matching 8 bases. The CDR3 extends over 16 amino acids. Trimming removed 4 bases from V and 2 bases from J; junction bases left unmatched: 7. Germline V gene lookup returns CDR1 SGHDN and CDR2 FVKESK. As DNA, the CDR3 is TGTGCCAGCAGCCGCCCGCGACAGGGGACCTACAATGAGCAGTTCTTC. Protein: CASSRPRQGTYNEQFF.

V and J are TRBV7-9 and TRBJ2-7; 10 nucleotides align to TRBD1. Germline CDR1 SEHNR, CDR2 FQNEAQ (reference sequence). V was clipped by 2 bases and J by 7 bases; unmatched bases: 14. The CDR3 loop spans 17 amino acids. The CDR3 bases are TGTGCCAGCAGCTTACCTCGACAGGGGGCCCTCCTCGGTGAGCAGTACTTC. Its protein is CASSLPRQGALLGEQYF.

The rearrangement links TRBV5-4 to TRBJ2-5, with D maybe TRBD2 (5 bases). This CDR3 is built from 15 residues. Trimming took 1 base from V and 4 from J, leaving 14 bases between them. Germline V lookup: CDR1 SGHNT, CDR2 YYREEE (reference sequence). The CDR3 bases are TGTGCCAGCAGCTTGATTCCGGGGTCGCGAGAGACCCAGTACTTC. Translated, it gives CASSLIPGSRETQYF. Looking up the rest from reference TRBV5-4 and TRBJ2-5 gives the full variable domain: ETGVTQSPTHLIKTRGQQVTLRCSSQSGHNTVSWYQQALGQGPQFIFQYYREEENGRGNFPPRFSGLQFPNYSSELNVNALELDDSALYLCASSLIPGSRETQYFGPGTRLLVL.

The rearrangement uses TRBV5-1 and TRBJ2-1; 10 nucleotides agree with TRBD2. CDR1 and CDR2 (germline): SGHRS, YFSETQ. This CDR3 has 14 residues. Trimming took 4 bases from V and 10 from J; bases not matched to a gene: 8. CDR3 DNA: TGCGCCAGCAGCACTGGACTAGCGGCCTTGGAGCAGTTCTTC. It encodes CASSTGLAALEQFF.

This chain connects TRBV11-1 to TRBJ2-5, with TRBD2 matching 14 bases. The germline CDR1 and CDR2 sequences are SGHAT and FQDESV (reference sequence). The CDR3 totals 16 residues. The ends lost 2 bases at V and 3 bases at J; junction bases unmatched: 2. This CDR3 reads CASSLQGLAGEETQYF. The CDR3 nucleotides read TGTGCCAGCAGCTTACAGGGACTAGCGGGAGAAGAGACCCAGTACTTC. Filled out from reference TRBV11-1 and TRBJ2-5, the complete variable domain reads EAEVAQSPRYKITEKSQAVAFWCDPISGHATLYWYRQILGQGPELLVQFQDESVVDDSQLPKDRFSAERLKGVDSTLKIQPAELGDSAMYLCASSLQGLAGEETQYFGPGTRLLVL.

This sequence joins TRBV4-1 and TRBJ2-5; 7 nucleotides match TRBD2. CDR1 and CDR2 from the germline V gene are MGHRA and YSYEKL. Trimming removed 1 base from V and 3 bases from J; junction bases left unmatched: 2. CDR3 length equals 14 residues. The CDR3 spells CASSQGGREETQYF. The DNA for the CDR3 is TGCGCCAGCAGCCAAGGAGGGAGGGAAGAGACCCAGTACTTC.

This chain uses TRBV4-1 with TRBJ1-2, with D possibly matching TRBD1 (6 bases). Trimming took 6 bases from V and 6 from J, leaving 14 bases between them. The CDR3 spans 13 residues. Germline values: CDR1 MGHRA, CDR2 YSYEKL. The CDR3 protein is CASSPDRPHGYTF. CDR3 bases: TGCGCCAGCAGTCCGGACAGACCCCATGGCTACACCTTC.

The chain recombines TRBV27 with TRBJ2-3; TRBD2 matches 12 bases. V shed 4 bases, J shed 7 bases, and the junction held 9 bases outside the gene matches. The CDR3 consists of 16 residues. Germline-derived CDR1 and CDR2 are MNHEY and SMNVEV (reference sequence). The CDR3 region is CASSSLAGGPIHTQYF. Here the CDR3 DNA reads TGTGCCAGCAGTTCGCTAGCGGGAGGGCCGATACATACGCAGTATTTT.

V gene TRBV5-1 combines with J gene TRBJ1-5; D gene ambiguous. The germline gives CDR1 SGHRS, CDR2 YFSETQ. Trimming removed 1 base at V and 0 bases at J, with 8 bases between. There are 15 residues in the CDR3. The CDR3 region has the DNA TGCGCCAGCAGCTTGCGAGGGAGTAGCAATCAGCCCCAGCATTTT. Protein sequence: CASSLRGSSNQPQHF.

The chain combines TRBV29-1 with TRBJ1-1; TRBD1 might be the D (6 bases). There are 15 residues in the CDR3. Germline-derived CDR1 and CDR2 are SQVTM and ANQGSEA. V lost 1 base and J 7 bases, leaving 19 bases between the germline ends. The CDR3 reads CSVEGPLGDKDEAFF. DNA for the CDR3: TGCAGCGTTGAAGGGCCGCTGGGGGACAAGGATGAAGCTTTCTTT.

The chain is built from TRBV19 and TRBJ2-5, with D uncertain. This CDR3 region has 13 residues. The germline V gene has CDR1 LNHDA and CDR2 SQIVND (reference sequence). V lost 3 bases and J 5 bases, leaving 10 bases between the germline ends. CDR3 coding DNA: TGTGCCAGTAGTATTGGCCCCAGGGAGACCCAGTACTTC. Protein product: CASSIGPRETQYF.

V usage is TRBV10-2 and J usage is TRBJ2-1; TRBD2 matches 14 bases. CDR3 length equals 16 residues. The trim removed 3 bases at V and 7 bases at J, leaving 5 bases unmatched. CDR1 is WSHSY, CDR2 SAAADI, per germline. For the CDR3, the DNA is TGCGCCAGCAGTGATGGGACTAGCGGGAGAGGAAATGAGCAGTTCTTC. Translating it yields CASSDGTSGRGNEQFF.

This clone was observed once. The chain couples TRBV7-9 to TRBJ1-2; 7 positions agree with TRBD1. Germline CDR1 reads SEHNR; CDR2 reads FQNEAQ (reference sequence). The CDR3 consists of 13 residues. The junction had 2 bases not matched to a gene; V was cut back by 5 bases and J by 2 bases. The CDR3 region is CASSGTANYGYTF. Here the CDR3 DNA reads TGTGCCAGCAGCGGGACAGCCAACTATGGCTACACCTTC.